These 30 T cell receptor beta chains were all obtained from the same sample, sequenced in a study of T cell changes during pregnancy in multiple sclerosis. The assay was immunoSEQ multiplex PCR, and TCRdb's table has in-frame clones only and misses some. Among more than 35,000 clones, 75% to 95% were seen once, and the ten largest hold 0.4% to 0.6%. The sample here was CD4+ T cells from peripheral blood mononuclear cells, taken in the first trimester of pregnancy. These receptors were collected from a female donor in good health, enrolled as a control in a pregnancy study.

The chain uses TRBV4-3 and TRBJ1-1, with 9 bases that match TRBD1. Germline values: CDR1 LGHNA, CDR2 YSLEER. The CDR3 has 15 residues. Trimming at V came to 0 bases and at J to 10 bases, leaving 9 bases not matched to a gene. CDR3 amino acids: CASSQDLGTGSGAFF. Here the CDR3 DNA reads TGCGCCAGCAGCCAAGATCTCGGGACAGGGTCGGGAGCTTTCTTT.

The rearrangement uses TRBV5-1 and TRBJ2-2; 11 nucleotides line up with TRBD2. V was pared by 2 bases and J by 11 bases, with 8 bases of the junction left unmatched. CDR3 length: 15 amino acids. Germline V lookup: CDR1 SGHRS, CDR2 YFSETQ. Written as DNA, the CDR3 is TGCGCCAGCAGCTTTTCACTAGCGGGGGCCGTCGAGCTGTTTTTT. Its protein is CASSFSLAGAVELFF.

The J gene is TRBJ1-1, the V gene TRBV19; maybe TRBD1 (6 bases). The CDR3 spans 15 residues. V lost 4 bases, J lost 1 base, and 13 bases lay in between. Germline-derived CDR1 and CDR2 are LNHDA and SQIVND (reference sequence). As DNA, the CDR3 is TGTGCCAGTAGTACGTTAGGACAGAAGAACACTGAAGCTTTCTTT. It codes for CASSTLGQKNTEAFF.

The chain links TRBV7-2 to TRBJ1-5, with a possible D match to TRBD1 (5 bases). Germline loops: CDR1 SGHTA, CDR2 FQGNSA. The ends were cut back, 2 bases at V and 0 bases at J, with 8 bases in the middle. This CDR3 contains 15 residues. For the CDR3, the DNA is TGTGCCAGCAGCTTACTGGGACTTAGCAATCAGCCCCAGCATTTT. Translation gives CASSLLGLSNQPQHF.

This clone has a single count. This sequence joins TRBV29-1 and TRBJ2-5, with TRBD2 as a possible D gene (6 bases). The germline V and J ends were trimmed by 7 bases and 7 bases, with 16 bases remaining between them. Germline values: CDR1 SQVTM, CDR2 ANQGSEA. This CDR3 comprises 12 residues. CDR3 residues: CSAHLEGLTQYF. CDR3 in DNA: TGCAGCGCCCACCTGGAGGGGTTGACCCAGTACTTC.

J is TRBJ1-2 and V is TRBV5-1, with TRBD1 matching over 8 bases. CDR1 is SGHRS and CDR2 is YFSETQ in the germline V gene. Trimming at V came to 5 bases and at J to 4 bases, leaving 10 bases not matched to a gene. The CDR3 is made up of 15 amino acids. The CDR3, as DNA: TGCGCCAGCAGTACTGGACAGGGTCCGATCTATGGCTACACCTTC. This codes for CASSTGQGPIYGYTF. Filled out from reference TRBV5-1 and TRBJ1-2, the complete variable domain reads KAGVTQTPRYLIKTRGQQVTLSCSPISGHRSVSWYQQTPGQGLQFLFEYFSETQRNKGNFPGRFSGRQFSNSRSEMNVSTLELGDSALYLCASSTGQGPIYGYTFGSGTRLTVV.

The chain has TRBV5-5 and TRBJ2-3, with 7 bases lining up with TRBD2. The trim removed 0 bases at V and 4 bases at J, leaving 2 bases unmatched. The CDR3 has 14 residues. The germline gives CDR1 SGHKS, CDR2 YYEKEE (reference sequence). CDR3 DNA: TGTGCCAGCAGCTTGGTCCTAGCGGCAGATACGCAGTATTTT. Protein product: CASSLVLAADTQYF.

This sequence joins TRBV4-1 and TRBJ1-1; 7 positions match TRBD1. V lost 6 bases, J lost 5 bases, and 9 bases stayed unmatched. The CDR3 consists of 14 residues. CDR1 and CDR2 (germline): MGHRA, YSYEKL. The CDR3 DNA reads TGCGCCAGCAGTCGAGGGACAGCATTAACTGAAGCTTTCTTT. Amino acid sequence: CASSRGTALTEAFF.

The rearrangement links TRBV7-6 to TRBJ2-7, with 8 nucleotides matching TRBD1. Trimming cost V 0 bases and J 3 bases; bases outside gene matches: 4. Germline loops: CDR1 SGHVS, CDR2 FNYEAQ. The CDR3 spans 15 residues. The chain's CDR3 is CASSLAGTGLYEQYF. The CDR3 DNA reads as TGTGCCAGCAGCTTAGCAGGGACAGGTCTCTACGAGCAGTACTTC.

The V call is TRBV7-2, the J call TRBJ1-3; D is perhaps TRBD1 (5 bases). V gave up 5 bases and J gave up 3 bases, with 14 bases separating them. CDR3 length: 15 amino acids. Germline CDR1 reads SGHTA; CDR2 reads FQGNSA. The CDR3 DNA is TGTGCCAGCAGCCCGCTACAGGCTAATGGAAACACCATATATTTT. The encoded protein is CASSPLQANGNTIYF.

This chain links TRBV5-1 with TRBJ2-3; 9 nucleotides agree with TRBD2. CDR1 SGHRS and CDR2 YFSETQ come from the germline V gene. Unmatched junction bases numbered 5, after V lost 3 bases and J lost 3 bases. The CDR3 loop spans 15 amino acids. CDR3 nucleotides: TGCGCCAGCAGCTGGACTAGCGCCGGGACAGATACGCAGTATTTT. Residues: CASSWTSAGTDTQYF. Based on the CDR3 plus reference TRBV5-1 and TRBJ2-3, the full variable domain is KAGVTQTPRYLIKTRGQQVTLSCSPISGHRSVSWYQQTPGQGLQFLFEYFSETQRNKGNFPGRFSGRQFSNSRSEMNVSTLELGDSALYLCASSWTSAGTDTQYFGPGTRLTVL.

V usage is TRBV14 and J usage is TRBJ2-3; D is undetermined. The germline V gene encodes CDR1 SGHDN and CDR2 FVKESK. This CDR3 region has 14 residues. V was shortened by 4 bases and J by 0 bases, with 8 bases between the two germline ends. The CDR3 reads CASSPLTSTDTQYF. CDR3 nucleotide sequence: TGTGCCAGCAGCCCCTTGACTAGCACAGATACGCAGTATTTT.

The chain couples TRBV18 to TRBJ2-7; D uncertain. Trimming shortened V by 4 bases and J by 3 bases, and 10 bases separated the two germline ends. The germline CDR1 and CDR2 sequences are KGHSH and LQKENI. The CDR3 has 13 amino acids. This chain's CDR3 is CASSLVEDYEQYF. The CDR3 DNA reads TGTGCCAGCTCACTAGTCGAAGACTACGAGCAGTACTTC.

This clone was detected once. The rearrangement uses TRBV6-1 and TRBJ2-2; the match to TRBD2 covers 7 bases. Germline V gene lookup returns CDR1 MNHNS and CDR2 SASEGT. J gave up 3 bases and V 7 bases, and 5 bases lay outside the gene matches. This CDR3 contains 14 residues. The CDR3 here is CASTRDYYTGELFF. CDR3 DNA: TGTGCCAGCACCCGGGACTACTACACCGGGGAGCTGTTTTTT.

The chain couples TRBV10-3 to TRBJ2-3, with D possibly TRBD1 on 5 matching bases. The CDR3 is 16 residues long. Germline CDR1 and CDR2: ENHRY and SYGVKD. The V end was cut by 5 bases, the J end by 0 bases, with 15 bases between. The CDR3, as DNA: TGTGCCATCAGTAGGGGCCAGGTTGCTAGCACAGATACGCAGTATTTT. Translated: CAISRGQVASTDTQYF.

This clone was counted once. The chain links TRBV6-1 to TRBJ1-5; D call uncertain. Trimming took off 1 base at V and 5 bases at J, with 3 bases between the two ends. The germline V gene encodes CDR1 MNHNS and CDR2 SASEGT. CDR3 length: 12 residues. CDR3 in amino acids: CASSEEHQPQHF. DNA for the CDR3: TGTGCCAGCAGTGAAGAGCATCAGCCCCAGCATTTT.

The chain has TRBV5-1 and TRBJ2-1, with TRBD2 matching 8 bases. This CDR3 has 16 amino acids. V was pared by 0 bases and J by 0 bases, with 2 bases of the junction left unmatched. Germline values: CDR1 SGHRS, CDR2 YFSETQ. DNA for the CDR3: TGCGCCAGCAGCTTGGCGGGGGGGGCCTCCTACAATGAGCAGTTCTTC. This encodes CASSLAGGASYNEQFF.

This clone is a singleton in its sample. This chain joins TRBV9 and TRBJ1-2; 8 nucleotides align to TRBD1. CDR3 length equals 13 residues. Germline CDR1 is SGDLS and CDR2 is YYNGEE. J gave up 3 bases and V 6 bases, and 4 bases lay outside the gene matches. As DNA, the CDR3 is TGTGCCAGCACCCCGACAGGGGACTATGGCTACACCTTC. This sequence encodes CASTPTGDYGYTF.

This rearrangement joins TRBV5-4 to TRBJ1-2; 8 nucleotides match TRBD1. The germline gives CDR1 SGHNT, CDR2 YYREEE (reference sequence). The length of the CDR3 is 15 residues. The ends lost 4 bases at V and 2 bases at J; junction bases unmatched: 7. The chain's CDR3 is CASSALGQGNYGYTF. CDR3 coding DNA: TGTGCCAGCAGCGCCCTAGGACAGGGCAACTATGGCTACACCTTC.

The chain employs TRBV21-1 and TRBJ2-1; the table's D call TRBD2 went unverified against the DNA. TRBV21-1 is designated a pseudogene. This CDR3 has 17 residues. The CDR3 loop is CASSLRTSGGAEDEQFF. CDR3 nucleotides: TGTGCCAGCAGCCTTCGGACTAGCGGGGGGGCTGAGGATGAGCAGTTCTTC.

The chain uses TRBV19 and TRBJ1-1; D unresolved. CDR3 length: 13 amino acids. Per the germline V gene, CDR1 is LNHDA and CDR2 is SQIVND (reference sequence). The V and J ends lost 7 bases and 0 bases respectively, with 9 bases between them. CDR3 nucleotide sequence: TGTGCCAGTACCCTATCCGTGAACACTGAAGCTTTCTTT. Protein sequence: CASTLSVNTEAFF.

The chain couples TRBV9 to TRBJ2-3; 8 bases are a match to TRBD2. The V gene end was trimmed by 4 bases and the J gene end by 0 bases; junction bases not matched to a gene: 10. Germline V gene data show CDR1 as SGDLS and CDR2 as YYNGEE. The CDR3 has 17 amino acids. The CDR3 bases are TGTGCCAGCAGCCCCCCAGAAGTAGCGGGGAGCACAGATACGCAGTATTTT. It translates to CASSPPEVAGSTDTQYF.

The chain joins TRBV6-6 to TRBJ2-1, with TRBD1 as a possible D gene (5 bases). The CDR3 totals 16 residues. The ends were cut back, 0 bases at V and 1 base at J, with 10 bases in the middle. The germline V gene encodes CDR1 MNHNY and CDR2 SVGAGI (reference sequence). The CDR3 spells CASSYSGAGSYNEQFF. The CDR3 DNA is TGTGCCAGCAGTTACTCGGGCGCAGGGTCCTACAATGAGCAGTTCTTC.

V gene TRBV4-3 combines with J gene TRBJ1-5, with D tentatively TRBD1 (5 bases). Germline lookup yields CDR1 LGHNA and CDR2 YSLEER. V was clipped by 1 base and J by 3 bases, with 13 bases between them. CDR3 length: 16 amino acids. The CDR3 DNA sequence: TGCGCCAGCAGCCAAGTACGGGGGGTACCCAATCAGCCCCAGCATTTT. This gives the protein CASSQVRGVPNQPQHF.

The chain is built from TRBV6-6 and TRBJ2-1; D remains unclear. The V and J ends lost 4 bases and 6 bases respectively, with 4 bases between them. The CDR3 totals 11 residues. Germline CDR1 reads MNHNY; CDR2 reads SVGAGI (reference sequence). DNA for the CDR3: TGTGCCAGCAGTTCGGGCAATGAGCAGTTCTTC. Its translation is CASSSGNEQFF.

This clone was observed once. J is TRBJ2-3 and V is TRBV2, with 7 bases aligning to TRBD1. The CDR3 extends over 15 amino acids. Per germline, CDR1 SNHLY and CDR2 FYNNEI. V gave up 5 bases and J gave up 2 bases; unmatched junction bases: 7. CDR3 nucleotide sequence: TGTGCCAGCAGTCGACAGGGAAGGGACACAGATACGCAGTATTTT. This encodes CASSRQGRDTDTQYF. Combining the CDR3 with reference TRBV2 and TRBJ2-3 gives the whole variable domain EPEVTQTPSHQVTQMGQEVILRCVPISNHLYFYWYRQILGQKVEFLVSFYNNEISEKSEIFDDQFSVERPDGSNFTLKIRSTKLEDSAMYFCASSRQGRDTDTQYFGPGTRLTVL.

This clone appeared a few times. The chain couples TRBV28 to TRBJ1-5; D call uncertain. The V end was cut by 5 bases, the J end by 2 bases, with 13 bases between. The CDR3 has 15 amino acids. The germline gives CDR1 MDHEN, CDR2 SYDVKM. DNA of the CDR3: TGTGCCAGCAGTCCCAGAGGCAGCGGCAATCAGCCCCAGCATTTT. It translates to CASSPRGSGNQPQHF. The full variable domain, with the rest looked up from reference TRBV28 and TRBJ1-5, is DVKVTQSSRYLVKRTGEKVFLECVQDMDHENMFWYRQDPGLGLRLIYFSYDVKMKEKGDIPEGYSVSREKKERFSLILESASTNQTSMYLCASSPRGSGNQPQHFGDGTRLSIL.

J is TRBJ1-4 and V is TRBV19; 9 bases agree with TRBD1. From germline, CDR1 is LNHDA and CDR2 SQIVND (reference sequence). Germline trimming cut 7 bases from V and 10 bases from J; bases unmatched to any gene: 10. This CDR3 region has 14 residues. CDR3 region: CASKTPGQGLKLFF. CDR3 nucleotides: TGTGCCAGTAAGACTCCGGGACAGGGCCTAAAACTGTTTTTT.

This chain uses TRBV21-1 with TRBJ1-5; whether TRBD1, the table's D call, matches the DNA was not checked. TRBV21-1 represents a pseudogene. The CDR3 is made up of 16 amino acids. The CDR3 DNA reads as TGTGCCAGCAGCAAACGTACAGGGAATTTCAATCAGCCCCAGCATTTT. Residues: CASSKRTGNFNQPQHF.

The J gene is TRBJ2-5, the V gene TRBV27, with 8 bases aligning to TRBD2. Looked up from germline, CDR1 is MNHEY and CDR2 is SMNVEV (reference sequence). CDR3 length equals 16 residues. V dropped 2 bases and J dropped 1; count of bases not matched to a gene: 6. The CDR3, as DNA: TGTGCCAGCAGTTTACTGGGTAGCGGGGCCCAAGAGACCCAGTACTTC. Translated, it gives CASSLLGSGAQETQYF.